The text below deals with one TCR beta chain. Some clones are missing from TCRdb's copy, which holds only in-frame ones; the method was immunoSEQ multiplex PCR. The data hold 95,000 to 120,000 clones, with 85% to 95% observed a single time. This sample was taken from a study of brain T cells in children with intractable seizures. This CDR3 has 13 amino acids. Looked up from germline, CDR1 is MRHNA and CDR2 is SNTAGT. The V segment lost 5 bases and the J segment 7 bases; nucleotides outside the gene matches: 5. The chain carries TRBV6-4 and TRBJ1-2, with TRBD1 matching over 9 bases. The sequencing here drew on peripheral blood, taken at surgery. This sequence was found in a boy younger than two with hemimegalencephaly and intractable seizures. The CDR3 region has the DNA TGTGCCAGCAGTCCCGGGACAGGGTTTGGCTACACCTTC. Translating gives CASSPGTGFGYTF.